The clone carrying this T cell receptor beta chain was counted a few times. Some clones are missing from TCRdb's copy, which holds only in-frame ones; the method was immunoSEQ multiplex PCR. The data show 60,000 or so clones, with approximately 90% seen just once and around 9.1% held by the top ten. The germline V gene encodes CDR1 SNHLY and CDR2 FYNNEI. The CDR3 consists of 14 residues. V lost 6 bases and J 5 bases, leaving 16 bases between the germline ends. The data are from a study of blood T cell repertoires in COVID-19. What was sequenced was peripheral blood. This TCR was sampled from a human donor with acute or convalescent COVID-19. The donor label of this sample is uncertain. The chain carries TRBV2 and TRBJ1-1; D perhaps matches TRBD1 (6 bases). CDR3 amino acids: CASRDRTERTEAFF. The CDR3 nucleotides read TGTGCCAGCAGGGATCGGACAGAGAGGACTGAAGCTTTCTTT.